This TCR beta chain was captured by sequencing in a study of CD8+CD57+ T cells in acquired aplastic anemia. Overall study findings and caveats: Patients and controls were found to share 25 to 35 CD8+ CDR3 sequences.

About this clonotype: Its antigen is undetermined.

CDR3 and TCR beta VDJ profiling relied on genomic DNA as the template. TCRdb called the reads again in MiXCR, with one record for every CDR3 protein. The table has about 200,000 distinct CDR3 sequences, over 55% seen once. Germline CDR1 reads SQVTM; CDR2 reads ANQGSEA. V was pared by 6 bases and J by 0 bases, with 9 bases between. The CDR3 has 12 amino acids. Before being chosen for sequencing, patients had shown CD8+CD57+ cell expansion by flow cytometry. Source material: sorted CD4+, CD8+, or CD8+CD57+ T cells (not recorded which) from PBMCs. The sequence came from a human donor with aplastic anemia. The chain is built from TRBV29-1 and TRBJ2-7; D gene ambiguous. In DNA form, the CDR3 reads TGCAGCGTCCTCAACATCTCCTACGAGCAGTACTTC. The encoded protein is CSVLNISYEQYF.